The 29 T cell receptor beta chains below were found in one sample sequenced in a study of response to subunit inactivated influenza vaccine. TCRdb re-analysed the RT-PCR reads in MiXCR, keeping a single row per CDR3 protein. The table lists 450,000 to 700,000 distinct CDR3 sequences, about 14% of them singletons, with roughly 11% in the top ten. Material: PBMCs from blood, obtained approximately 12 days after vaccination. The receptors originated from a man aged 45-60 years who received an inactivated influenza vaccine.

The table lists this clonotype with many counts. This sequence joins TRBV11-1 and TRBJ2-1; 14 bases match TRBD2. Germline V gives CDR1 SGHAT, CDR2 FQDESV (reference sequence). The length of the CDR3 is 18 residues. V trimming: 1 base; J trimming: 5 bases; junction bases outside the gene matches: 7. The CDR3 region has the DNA TGTGCCAGCAGCTTAGTCCCGACTAGCGGGAGGGCTGACAATGAGCAGTTCTTC. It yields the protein CASSLVPTSGRADNEQFF.

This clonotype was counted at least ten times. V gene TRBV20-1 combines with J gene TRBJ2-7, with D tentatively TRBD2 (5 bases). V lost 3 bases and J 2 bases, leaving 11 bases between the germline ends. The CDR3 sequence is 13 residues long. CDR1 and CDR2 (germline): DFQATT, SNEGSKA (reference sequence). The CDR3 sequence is CSASRAETYEQYF. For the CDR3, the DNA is TGCAGTGCTAGTCGAGCGGAAACCTACGAGCAGTACTTC.

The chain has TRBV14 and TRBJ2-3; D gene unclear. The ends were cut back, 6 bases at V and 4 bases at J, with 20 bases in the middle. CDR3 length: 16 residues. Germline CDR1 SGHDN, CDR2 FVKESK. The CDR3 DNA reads TGTGCCAGCAGTACAATAGACACGCCAGAGGCAGATACGCAGTATTTT. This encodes CASSTIDTPEADTQYF.

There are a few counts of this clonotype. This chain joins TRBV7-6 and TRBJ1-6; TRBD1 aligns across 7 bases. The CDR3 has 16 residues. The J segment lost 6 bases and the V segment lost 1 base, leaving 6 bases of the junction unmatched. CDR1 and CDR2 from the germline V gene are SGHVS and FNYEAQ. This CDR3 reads CASSLEQGLVNSPLHF. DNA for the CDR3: TGTGCCAGCAGCTTAGAACAGGGGTTGGTTAATTCACCCCTCCACTTT.

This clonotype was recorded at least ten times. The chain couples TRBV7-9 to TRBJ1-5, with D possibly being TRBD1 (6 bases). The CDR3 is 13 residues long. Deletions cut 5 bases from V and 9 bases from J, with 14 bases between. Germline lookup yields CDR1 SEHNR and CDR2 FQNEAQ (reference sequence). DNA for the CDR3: TGTGCCAGCAGCCCGGACAGCCGGGTGCCCCAGCATTTT. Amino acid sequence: CASSPDSRVPQHF. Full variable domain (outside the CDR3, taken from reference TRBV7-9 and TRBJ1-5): DTGVSQNPRHKITKRGQNVTFRCDPISEHNRLYWYRQTLGQGPEFLTYFQNEAQLEKSRLLSDRFSAERPKGSFSTLEIQRTEQGDSAMYLCASSPDSRVPQHFGDGTRLSIL.

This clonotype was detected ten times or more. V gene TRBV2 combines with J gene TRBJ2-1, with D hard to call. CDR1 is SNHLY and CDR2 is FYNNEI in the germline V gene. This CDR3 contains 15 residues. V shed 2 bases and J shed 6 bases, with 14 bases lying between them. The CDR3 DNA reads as TGTGCCAGCAGTGAAATAGTAGGTAGGAGCAATGAGCAGTTCTTC. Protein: CASSEIVGRSNEQFF. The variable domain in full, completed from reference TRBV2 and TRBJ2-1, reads EPEVTQTPSHQVTQMGQEVILRCVPISNHLYFYWYRQILGQKVEFLVSFYNNEISEKSEIFDDQFSVERPDGSNFTLKIRSTKLEDSAMYFCASSEIVGRSNEQFFGPGTRLTVL.

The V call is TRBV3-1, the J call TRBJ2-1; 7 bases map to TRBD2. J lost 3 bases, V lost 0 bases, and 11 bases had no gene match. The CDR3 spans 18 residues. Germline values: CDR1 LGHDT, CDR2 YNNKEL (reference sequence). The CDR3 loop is CASSQDSGLQSYYNEQFF. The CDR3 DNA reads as TGTGCCAGCAGCCAAGACTCGGGACTACAATCTTACTACAATGAGCAGTTCTTC.

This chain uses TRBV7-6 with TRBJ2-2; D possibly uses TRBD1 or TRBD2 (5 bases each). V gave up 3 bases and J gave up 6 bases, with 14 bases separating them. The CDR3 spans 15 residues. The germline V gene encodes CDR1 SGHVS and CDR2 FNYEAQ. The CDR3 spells CASSFRDPGAGELFF. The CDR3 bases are TGTGCCAGCAGCTTCCGGGACCCTGGGGCCGGGGAGCTGTTTTTT.

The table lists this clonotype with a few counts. The CDR3 DNA reads as TGCGCCAGCAGAAAAAGGACAGAGTACCAAGAGACCCAGTACTTC. Translated, it gives CASRKRTEYQETQYF. The chain couples TRBV5-1 to TRBJ2-5, with a weak D call TRBD1 (6 bases). Germline CDR1 SGHRS, CDR2 YFSETQ. V was clipped by 5 bases and J by 0 bases, with 14 bases between them. CDR3 length equals 15 residues.

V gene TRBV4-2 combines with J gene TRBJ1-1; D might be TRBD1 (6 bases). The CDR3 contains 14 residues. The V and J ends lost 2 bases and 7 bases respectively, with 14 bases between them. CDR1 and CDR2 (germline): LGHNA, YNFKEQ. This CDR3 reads CASSQRIRDNEAFF. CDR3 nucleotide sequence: TGTGCCAGCAGCCAACGGATCCGGGACAATGAAGCTTTCTTT.

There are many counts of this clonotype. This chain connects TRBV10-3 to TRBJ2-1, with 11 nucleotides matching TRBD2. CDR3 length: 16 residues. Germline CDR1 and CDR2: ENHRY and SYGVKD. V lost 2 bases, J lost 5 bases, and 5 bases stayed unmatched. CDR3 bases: TGTGCCATCAGTGAGACGACTAGCGGGACCGACAATGAGCAGTTCTTC. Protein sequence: CAISETTSGTDNEQFF.

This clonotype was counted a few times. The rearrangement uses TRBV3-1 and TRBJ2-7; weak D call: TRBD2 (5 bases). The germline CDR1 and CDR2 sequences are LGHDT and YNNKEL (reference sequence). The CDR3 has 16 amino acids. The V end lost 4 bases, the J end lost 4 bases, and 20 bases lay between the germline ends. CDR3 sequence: CASSPDSLAGNYEQYF. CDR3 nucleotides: TGTGCCAGCAGCCCCGACTCGTTGGCGGGTAATTACGAGCAGTACTTC.

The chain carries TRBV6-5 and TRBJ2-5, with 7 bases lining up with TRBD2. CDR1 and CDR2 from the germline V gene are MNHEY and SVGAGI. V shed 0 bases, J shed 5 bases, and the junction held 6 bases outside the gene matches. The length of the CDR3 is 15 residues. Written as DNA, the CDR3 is TGTGCCAGCAGTTACTCCGGGGGGTCTAAGGAGACCCAGTACTTC. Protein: CASSYSGGSKETQYF.

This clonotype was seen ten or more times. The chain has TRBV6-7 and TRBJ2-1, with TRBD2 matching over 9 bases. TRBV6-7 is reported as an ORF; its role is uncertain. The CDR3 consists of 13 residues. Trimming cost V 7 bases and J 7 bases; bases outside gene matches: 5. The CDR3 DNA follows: TGTGCCAGCACGGCGGGGGGGGTTAATGAGCAGTTCTTC. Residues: CASTAGGVNEQFF.

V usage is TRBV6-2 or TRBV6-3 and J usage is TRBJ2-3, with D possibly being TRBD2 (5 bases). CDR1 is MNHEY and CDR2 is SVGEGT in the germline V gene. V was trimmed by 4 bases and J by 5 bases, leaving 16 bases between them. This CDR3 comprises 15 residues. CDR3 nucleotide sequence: TGTGCCAGCAGTTCGGCTGGAGCGGCCTTAGATACGCAGTATTTT. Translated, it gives CASSSAGAALDTQYF.

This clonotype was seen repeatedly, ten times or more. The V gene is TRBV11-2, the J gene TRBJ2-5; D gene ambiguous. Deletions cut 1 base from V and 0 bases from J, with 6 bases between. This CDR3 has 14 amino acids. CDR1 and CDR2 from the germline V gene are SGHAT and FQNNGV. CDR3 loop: CASSLGVNQETQYF. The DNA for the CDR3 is TGTGCCAGCAGCTTAGGAGTAAACCAAGAGACCCAGTACTTC.

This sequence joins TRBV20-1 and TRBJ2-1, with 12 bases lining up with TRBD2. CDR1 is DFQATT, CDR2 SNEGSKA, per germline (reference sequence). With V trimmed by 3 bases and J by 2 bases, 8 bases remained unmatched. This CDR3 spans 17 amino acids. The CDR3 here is CSARWLAGGYTYNEQFF. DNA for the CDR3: TGCAGTGCTAGGTGGCTAGCGGGAGGGTACACCTACAATGAGCAGTTCTTC.

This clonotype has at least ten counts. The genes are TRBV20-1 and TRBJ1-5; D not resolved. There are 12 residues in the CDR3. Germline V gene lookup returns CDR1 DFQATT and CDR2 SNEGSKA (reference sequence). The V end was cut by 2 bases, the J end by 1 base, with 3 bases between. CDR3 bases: TGCAGTGCTAGAAACAGCAATCAGCCCCAGCATTTT. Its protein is CSARNSNQPQHF.

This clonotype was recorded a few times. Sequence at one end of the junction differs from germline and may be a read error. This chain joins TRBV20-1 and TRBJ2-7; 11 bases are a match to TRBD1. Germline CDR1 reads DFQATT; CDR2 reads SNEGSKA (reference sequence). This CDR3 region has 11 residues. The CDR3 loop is CSASRDRGAIF. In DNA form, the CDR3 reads TGCAGTGCTAGCCGGGACAGGGGGGCGATCTTC.

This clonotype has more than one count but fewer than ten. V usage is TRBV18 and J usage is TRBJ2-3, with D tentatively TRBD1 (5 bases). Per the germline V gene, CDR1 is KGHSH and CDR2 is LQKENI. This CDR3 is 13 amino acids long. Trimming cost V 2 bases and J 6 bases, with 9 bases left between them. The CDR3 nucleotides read TGTGCCAGCTCACCATCAGGGCTGGATACGCAGTATTTT. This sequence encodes CASSPSGLDTQYF.

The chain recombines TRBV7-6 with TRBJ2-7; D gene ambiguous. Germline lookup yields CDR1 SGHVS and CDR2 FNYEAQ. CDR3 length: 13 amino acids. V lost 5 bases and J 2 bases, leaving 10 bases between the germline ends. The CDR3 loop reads CASSQWETYEQYF. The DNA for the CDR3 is TGTGCCAGCAGCCAATGGGAAACCTACGAGCAGTACTTC.

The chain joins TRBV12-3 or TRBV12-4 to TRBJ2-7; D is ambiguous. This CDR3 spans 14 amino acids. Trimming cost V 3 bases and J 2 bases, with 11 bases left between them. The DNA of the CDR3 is TGTGCCAGCAGTTTTTCTGAAAAGGCCTACGAGCAGTACTTC. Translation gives CASSFSEKAYEQYF.

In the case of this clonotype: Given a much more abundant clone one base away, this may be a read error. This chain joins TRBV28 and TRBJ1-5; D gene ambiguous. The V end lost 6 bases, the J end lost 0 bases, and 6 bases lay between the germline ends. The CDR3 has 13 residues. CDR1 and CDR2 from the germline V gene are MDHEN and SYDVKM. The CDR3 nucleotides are TGTGCCAGCAGGCTGTATAGCAATCAGCCCCAGCATTTT. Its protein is CASRLYSNQPQHF.

CDR3 coding DNA: TGTGCGGCGGGGGACTCAGATACGCAGTATTTT. Translation: CAAGDSDTQYF. The V gene is TRBV28, the J gene TRBJ2-3; 7 nucleotides line up with TRBD2. Germline CDR1 and CDR2: MDHEN and SYDVKM. This CDR3 region has 11 residues.

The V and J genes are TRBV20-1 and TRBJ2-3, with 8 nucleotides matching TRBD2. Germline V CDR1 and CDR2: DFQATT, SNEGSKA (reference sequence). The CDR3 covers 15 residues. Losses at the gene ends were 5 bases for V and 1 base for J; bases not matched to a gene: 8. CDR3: CSALKPGLGTDTQYF. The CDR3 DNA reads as TGCAGTGCTCTAAAACCGGGACTAGGCACAGATACGCAGTATTTT.

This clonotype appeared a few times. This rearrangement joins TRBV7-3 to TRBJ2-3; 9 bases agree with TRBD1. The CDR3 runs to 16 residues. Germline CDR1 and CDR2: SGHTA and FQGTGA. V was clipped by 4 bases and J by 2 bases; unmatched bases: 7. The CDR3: CASSSRGQGNTDTQYF. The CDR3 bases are TGTGCCAGCAGCTCAAGAGGACAGGGGAACACAGATACGCAGTATTTT. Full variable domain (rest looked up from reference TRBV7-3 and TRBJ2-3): GAGVSQTPSNKVTEKGKYVELRCDPISGHTALYWYRQSLGQGPEFLIYFQGTGAADDSGLPNDRFFAVRPEGSVSTLKIQRTERGDSAVYLCASSSRGQGNTDTQYFGPGTRLTVL.

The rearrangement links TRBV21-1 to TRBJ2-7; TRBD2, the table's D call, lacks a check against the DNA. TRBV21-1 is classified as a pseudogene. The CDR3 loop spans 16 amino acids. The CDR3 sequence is CASSNGWREGLYEQYF. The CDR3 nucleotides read TGTGCCAGCAGCAACGGTTGGCGGGAGGGCCTGTACGAGCAGTACTTC.

CDR3 region: CASCLDRTGYANYGYTF. The CDR3 DNA sequence: TGTGCCAGCTGCTTAGATCGGACAGGCTATGCTAACTATGGCTACACCTTC. V gene TRBV6-1 combines with J gene TRBJ1-2; 7 positions match TRBD1. Looked up from germline, CDR1 is MNHNS and CDR2 is SASEGT. The CDR3 has 17 residues. J gave up 0 bases and V 8 bases, and 15 bases lay outside the gene matches.

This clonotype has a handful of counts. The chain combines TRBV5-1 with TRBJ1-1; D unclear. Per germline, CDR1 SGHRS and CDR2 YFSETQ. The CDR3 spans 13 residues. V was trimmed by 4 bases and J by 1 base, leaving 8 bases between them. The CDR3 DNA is TGCGCCAGCAGCGCCCCAGGGAACACTGAAGCTTTCTTT. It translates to CASSAPGNTEAFF.